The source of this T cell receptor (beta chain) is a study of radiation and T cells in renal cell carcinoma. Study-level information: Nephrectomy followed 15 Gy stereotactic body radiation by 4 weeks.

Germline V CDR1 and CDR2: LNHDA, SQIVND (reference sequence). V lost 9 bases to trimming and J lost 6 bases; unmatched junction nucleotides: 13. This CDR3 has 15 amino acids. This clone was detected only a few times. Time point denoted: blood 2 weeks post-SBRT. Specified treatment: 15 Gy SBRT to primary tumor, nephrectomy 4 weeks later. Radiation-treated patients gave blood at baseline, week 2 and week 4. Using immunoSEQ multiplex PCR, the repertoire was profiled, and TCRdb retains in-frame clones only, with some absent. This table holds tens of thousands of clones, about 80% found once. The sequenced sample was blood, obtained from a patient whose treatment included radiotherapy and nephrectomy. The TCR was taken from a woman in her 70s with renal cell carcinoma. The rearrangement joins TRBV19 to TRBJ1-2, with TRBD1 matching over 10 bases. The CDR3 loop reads CASRDRGVNPDGYTF. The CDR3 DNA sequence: TGTGCCAGCCGGGACAGGGGAGTTAATCCGGATGGCTACACCTTC.